Listed below are T cell receptor beta chains from one sample, sequenced in a study of OX40 agonist ivuxolimab in advanced cancers. Only in-frame clones appear in the TCRdb table, and some are missing; sequencing was by immunoSEQ multiplex PCR. The table records around 70,000 clones, 88% of them present only once. This specimen consisted of CD4+ or CD8+ T cells sorted from blood, obtained in a trial of the OX40 agonist ivuxolimab. The receptors stem from an adult with an advanced solid tumor such as melanoma, head and neck, liver or kidney cancer. CDR3s include the opening cysteine and the closing phenylalanine or tryptophan. The D gene is left open where the match is weak. The listing skips clone size in some rows; elsewhere it reads once, few, many or a size class.

>14|TRBJ1-1|.|TRBV2|TRBD1
CASSKEGADTEAFF
TGTGCCAGCAGCAAGGAGGGGGCAGACACTGAAGCTTTCTTT
>18|TRBJ2-2|.|TRBV5-5|TRBD2
CASSLGRIGLANTGELFF
TGTGCCAGCAGCTTGGGGAGGATAGGACTAGCAAATACCGGGGAGCTGTTTTTT
>14|TRBJ1-2|once|TRBV4-2|TRBD1
CASSEGQGVGGYTF
TGTGCCAGCAGCGAGGGACAGGGCGTAGGTGGCTACACCTTC
>16|TRBJ1-2|.|TRBV6-1|.
CASSAGTAIHNYGYTF
TGTGCCAGCAGTGCAGGGACCGCTATTCACAACTATGGCTACACCTTC
>17|TRBJ2-7|.|TRBV5-5|.
CASIPKKGTPSAYEQYF
TGTGCCAGCATACCCAAGAAGGGGACGCCTTCCGCCTACGAGCAGTACTTC
>16|TRBJ1-4|.|TRBV4-2|.
CASSQTTRRANEKLFF
TGTGCCAGCAGCCAAACAACCCGCCGGGCTAATGAAAAACTGTTTTTT
>18|TRBJ2-2|.|TRBV5-8|.
CASSAAVGQKLNTGELFF
TGTGCCAGCAGCGCTGCAGTTGGACAGAAACTGAACACCGGGGAGCTGTTTTTT
>12|TRBJ1-2|.|TRBV7-3|.
CASSTGGGGYTF
TGTGCCAGCAGCACCGGGGGAGGTGGCTACACCTTC
>16|TRBJ2-7|.|TRBV15|.
CATSRLGAVLEYEQYF
TGTGCCACCAGCAGGTTGGGGGCGGTCCTCGAGTACGAGCAGTACTTC
>13|TRBJ1-2|.|TRBV7-2|TRBD1
CASSPGQYYGYTF
TGTGCCAGCAGCCCGGGACAGTACTATGGCTACACCTTC
>16|TRBJ2-1|.|TRBV7-7|TRBD2
CASSLAGGTSYNEQFF
TGTGCTAGCAGCTTAGCCGGGGGGACTAGCTACAATGAGCAGTTCTTC
>13|TRBJ2-1|.|TRBV10-1|.
CASSRQPEGEQFF
TGCGCCAGCAGTCGACAACCCGAGGGTGAGCAGTTCTTC
>16|TRBJ2-7|.|TRBV11-3|TRBD1
CASSLDQGGRSAEQYF
TGTGCCAGCAGCTTAGATCAAGGGGGCAGGTCAGCCGAGCAGTACTTC